The 17 T cell receptor beta chains below all came from one sample that was sequenced in a study of early T cells in non-severe SARS-CoV-2 infection. TCRdb called the 5' RACE reads again in MiXCR, with one record for every CDR3 protein. The table has around 60,000 distinct CDR3 sequences, 11% seen once. The material sequenced was whole blood, taken at baseline. These receptors all stem from an adult who was a healthcare worker with PCR-confirmed SARS-CoV-2 infection or an uninfected control (not recorded which).

This clonotype was seen many times. The gene calls are TRBV3-1 and TRBJ2-3; unclear D gene. There are 13 residues in the CDR3. The germline V gene has CDR1 LGHDT and CDR2 YNNKEL (reference sequence). The ends were cut back, 4 bases at V and 1 base at J, with 6 bases in the middle. The CDR3 DNA is TGTGCCAGCAGCCGATGGGGCACAGATACGCAGTATTTT. Residues: CASSRWGTDTQYF.

This clonotype has a count of ten or more. The chain couples TRBV13 to TRBJ2-3; no clear D gene. V lost 1 base and J 4 bases, leaving 6 bases between the germline ends. CDR1 is PRHDT, CDR2 FYEKMQ, per germline (reference sequence). CDR3 length equals 13 residues. The chain's CDR3 is CASSLDLADTQYF. DNA for the CDR3: TGTGCCAGCAGCTTAGATCTAGCAGATACGCAGTATTTT.

There are a few counts of this clonotype. The CDR3 loop reads CASRTSGYINEQFF. The CDR3 DNA is TGTGCCAGCCGAACTAGCGGCTATATCAATGAGCAGTTCTTC. The chain combines TRBV6-2 or TRBV6-3 with TRBJ2-1; 8 nucleotides match TRBD2. The V gene end was trimmed by 8 bases and the J gene end by 6 bases; junction bases not matched to a gene: 9. The CDR3 runs 14 residues. Germline V gene data show CDR1 as MNHEY and CDR2 as SVGEGT.

This clonotype has only a few counts. The genes are TRBV12-5 and TRBJ2-1; no reliable D call. Germline values: CDR1 LGHNT, CDR2 FRNRAP. The CDR3 covers 10 residues. The CDR3 region has the DNA TGTGCAAGTAAACTCCATGAGCAGTTCTTC. Its translation is CASKLHEQFF.

This clonotype was counted many times. The J gene is TRBJ2-7, the V gene TRBV7-2, with TRBD1 matching 7 bases. Germline loops: CDR1 SGHTA, CDR2 FQGNSA. J was trimmed by 0 bases and V by 1 base; bases with no gene match: 9. This CDR3 has 17 amino acids. In nucleotides, the CDR3 is TGTGCCAGCAGCTTAGTGCCGAGGGGACAGTACTCCTACGAGCAGTACTTC. Amino acids: CASSLVPRGQYSYEQYF.

V usage is TRBV12-3 or TRBV12-4 and J usage is TRBJ1-6; D gene unclear. The V and J ends lost 7 bases and 7 bases respectively, with 11 bases between them. The CDR3 sequence is 13 residues long. The CDR3 DNA is TGTGCCAGCAACCCCTCCACAAATTCACCCCTCCACTTT. Translating it yields CASNPSTNSPLHF.

There are a few counts of this clonotype. The chain recombines TRBV5-8 with TRBJ2-7; 9 bases agree with TRBD2. CDR1 and CDR2 from the germline V gene are SGHTS and YDEGEE. The CDR3 totals 14 residues. The ends lost 4 bases at V and 2 bases at J; junction bases unmatched: 4. CDR3 loop: CASSELAGPYEQYF. The CDR3 coding sequence is TGTGCCAGCAGCGAACTAGCGGGTCCCTACGAGCAGTACTTC.

This clonotype has ten or more counts. The V call is TRBV4-2, the J call TRBJ2-2, with TRBD2 identical over 11 bases. V lost 4 bases, J lost 4 bases, and 5 bases stayed unmatched. This CDR3 has 16 amino acids. Germline lookup yields CDR1 LGHNA and CDR2 YNFKEQ. CDR3 coding DNA: TGTGCCAGCAGCCCTACTAGCGGGGGCGGCACCGGGGAGCTGTTTTTT. This sequence encodes CASSPTSGGGTGELFF.

This clonotype was detected many times. This chain links TRBV6-1 with TRBJ2-1; 8 bases align to TRBD1. Germline CDR1 reads MNHNS; CDR2 reads SASEGT. The CDR3 runs to 16 residues. The V and J ends lost 6 bases and 1 base, in that order; junction bases with no gene match: 8. The CDR3 DNA follows: TGTGCCAGCAGCCGCGGACAGGGCCTATCCTACAATGAGCAGTTCTTC. It yields the protein CASSRGQGLSYNEQFF.

There are a few counts of this clonotype. The CDR3 protein is CASSFGHANTEAFF. CDR3 bases: TGCGCCAGCAGCTTCGGACACGCGAACACTGAAGCTTTCTTT. The chain employs TRBV5-1 and TRBJ1-1, with TRBD1 as a possible D gene (5 bases). The CDR3 is made up of 14 amino acids. Germline V gives CDR1 SGHRS, CDR2 YFSETQ. Trimming removed 2 bases at V and 1 base at J, with 9 bases between.

This clonotype was counted between two and nine times. V usage is TRBV6-5 and J usage is TRBJ2-2; no clear D gene. V was cut by 2 bases and J by 3 bases, with 7 bases left in between. CDR1 is MNHEY, CDR2 SVGAGI, per germline. The CDR3 covers 14 residues. CDR3 DNA sequence: TGTGCCAGCAGTTACGGACGGGACACCGGGGAGCTGTTTTTT. Translating gives CASSYGRDTGELFF.

The table lists this clonotype with a few counts. The chain has TRBV20-1 and TRBJ2-1; D is unclear. CDR1 and CDR2 from the germline V gene are DFQATT and SNEGSKA (reference sequence). The V end lost 6 bases, the J end lost 4 bases, and 10 bases lay between the germline ends. This CDR3 contains 12 residues. This chain's CDR3 is CSATDGYNEQFF. The DNA for the CDR3 is TGCAGTGCCACAGACGGTTACAATGAGCAGTTCTTC.

The rearrangement links TRBV9 to TRBJ1-1, with 8 bases aligning to TRBD1. The germline CDR1 and CDR2 sequences are SGDLS and YYNGEE. This CDR3 is 14 amino acids long. The V gene end was trimmed by 3 bases and the J gene end by 3 bases; junction bases not matched to a gene: 4. In DNA, the CDR3 is TGTGCCAGCAGCGCCAGGGGGCATGACACTGAAGCTTTCTTT. The encoded protein is CASSARGHDTEAFF.

The J gene is TRBJ1-1, the V gene TRBV7-8; 10 bases are shared with TRBD1. Trimming at V came to 4 bases and at J to 1 base, leaving 6 bases not matched to a gene. In germline, CDR1 is SGHVS, CDR2 FQNEAQ. The CDR3 is 16 amino acids. CDR3 residues: CASSSGQGPPNTEAFF. CDR3 nucleotide sequence: TGTGCCAGCAGCTCGGGACAGGGGCCCCCGAACACTGAAGCTTTCTTT.

This clonotype has more than one count but fewer than ten. The V call is TRBV6-6, the J call TRBJ1-6, with 9 bases fitting TRBD1. This CDR3 contains 15 residues. Trimming took 10 bases from V and 6 from J; bases not matched to a gene: 10. Germline-derived CDR1 and CDR2 are MNHNY and SVGAGI (reference sequence). Here the CDR3 reads CATREGTGTNSPLHF. CDR3 in DNA: TGTGCCACAAGGGAGGGGACAGGGACTAATTCACCCCTCCACTTT.

This clonotype was observed a few times. This chain links TRBV6-5 with TRBJ1-6, with a weak D call TRBD1 (5 bases). V dropped 6 bases and J dropped 5 bases, with 11 bases sitting between them. CDR1 and CDR2 (germline): MNHEY, SVGAGI. The CDR3 has 14 amino acids. As DNA, the CDR3 is TGTGCCAGCAGCCCCCGGGGGGATAATTCACCCCTCCACTTT. It encodes CASSPRGDNSPLHF.

This clonotype showed up many times. CDR3 DNA sequence: TGCGCCAGCACCCTTGGTGACAGGGGAGATACTGAAGCTTTCTTT. It encodes CASTLGDRGDTEAFF. V gene TRBV5-1 combines with J gene TRBJ1-1, with 8 bases lining up with TRBD1. Trimming at V came to 6 bases and at J to 5 bases, leaving 12 bases not matched to a gene. This CDR3 is built from 15 residues. Germline CDR1 reads SGHRS; CDR2 reads YFSETQ.